The 17 T cell receptor beta chains reported below all come from one sample, sequenced in a study of T cells in women clearing cervical HPV infection. TCRdb's table, derived via immunoSEQ multiplex PCR, lists solely in-frame clones and lacks some. The sample is made up of some 30,000 clones, and the top ten hold about 4.6% of it. The specimen sequenced was blood buffy coat. The source of these receptors is a woman between 18 and 69 years old with a cervical HPV16 infection that either progressed to CIN3+ or cleared (not recorded which).

To note about this clone: The read stops 3 residues short of the end of the CDR3; the missing end is completed from the germline J gene. J is TRBJ2-2 and V is TRBV12-3 or TRBV12-4; maybe TRBD2 (7 bases). The CDR3 spans 17 residues. Between the trimmed V and J ends, which lost 4 bases and 4 bases, there was a span of 19 bases. The CDR3 region is CASSSRRGAVSTGELFF. The covered CDR3 bases are TGTGCCAGCAGTTCCCGCCGGGGGGCGGTCAGCACCGGGGAG.

Concerning this clone: Read coverage stops 3 residues before the CDR3 terminus; the germline J gene supplies the remainder. J is TRBJ1-4 and V is TRBV19; the D is unclear. V was pared by 3 bases and J by 8 bases, with 16 bases between. From germline, CDR1 is LNHDA and CDR2 SQIVND (reference sequence). This CDR3 comprises 15 residues. CDR3 region: CASSIPAGSLEKLFF. The CDR3 DNA, read in part, is TGTGCCAGTAGTATTCCAGCGGGGTCTCTCGAAAAA.

Concerning this clone: The read gets to within 3 residues of the CDR3 end, and the germline J gene fills in the rest. The chain links TRBV5-3 to TRBJ2-7; 10 nucleotides line up with TRBD1. TRBV5-3 is identified as an open reading frame with a role that is uncertain. Trimming at V came to 5 bases and at J to 5 bases, leaving 13 bases not matched to a gene. The CDR3 has 16 residues. CDR3 sequence: CARSSLIRDRGHEQYF. The CDR3 DNA, read in part, is TGTGCCAGAAGTTCTCTAATCCGGGACAGGGGCCACGAG.

Of note for this clone: The read gets to within 3 residues of the CDR3 end, and the germline J gene fills in the rest. This chain connects TRBV18 to TRBJ1-1, with D maybe TRBD1 (6 bases). CDR1 KGHSH and CDR2 LQKENI come from the germline V gene. The CDR3 has 15 residues. Trimming pared 3 bases from V and 0 bases from J, leaving 11 bases between. The CDR3 sequence: CASSPGQTMNTEAFF. Partial CDR3 DNA: TGTGCCAGCTCACCTGGACAGACCATGAACACTGAA. The whole variable domain, filled in from reference TRBV18 and TRBJ1-1, reads NAGVMQNPRHLVRRRGQEARLRCSPMKGHSHVYWYRQLPEEGLKFMVYLQKENIIDESGMPKERFSAEFPKEGPSILRIQQVVRGDSAAYFCASSPGQTMNTEAFFGQGTRLTVV.

About this clone itself: The DNA ends 3 residues before the CDR3 does, and the rest of the CDR3 is filled in from the germline J gene. The chain joins TRBV19 to TRBJ1-1; D may be TRBD1 (6 bases). The germline gives CDR1 LNHDA, CDR2 SQIVND (reference sequence). The length of the CDR3 is 17 residues. The CDR3 bases that were read are TGTGCCAGTAGTGCGGCGGGCGATCCGGACAGTTTTGGGGGA. Its protein is CASSAAGDPDSFGG. The entire CDR3 protein reads CASSAAGDPDSFGGAFF.

Remarks on this clone: The CDR3 end is not reached by the read, which stops 3 residues before it; the germline J gene fills it in. The chain is built from TRBV11-3 and TRBJ2-2, with 7 positions matching TRBD1. Germline-derived CDR1 and CDR2 are SGHNT and YENEEA. V was clipped by 1 base and J by 6 bases; unmatched bases: 2. The CDR3 is 14 amino acids. The covered CDR3 bases are TGTGCCAGCAGCTTAGGCCAGGGGGCCGGGGAG. Translated, it gives CASSLGQGAGE. The full CDR3 reads CASSLGQGAGELFF.

About this clone: The read is 3 residues too short to cover the CDR3 end, so that end is filled in from the germline J gene. The rearrangement joins TRBV20-1 to TRBJ1-5; D may be TRBD1 (6 bases). The germline V gene has CDR1 DFQATT and CDR2 SNEGSKA (reference sequence). The CDR3 is 14 amino acids. V lost 6 bases and J 6 bases, leaving 18 bases between the germline ends. CDR3 region: CSAKPQGGGQPQHF. The part of the CDR3 DNA that was read is TGCAGTGCCAAACCACAGGGAGGTGGTCAGCCC.

Turning to this clone: Sequencing ends 3 residues short of the CDR3 end; the germline J gene provides the rest. The chain carries TRBV7-9 and TRBJ2-7; D is uncertain. The CDR3 covers 12 residues. In germline, CDR1 is SEHNR, CDR2 FQNEAQ (reference sequence). Deletions cut 5 bases from V and 2 bases from J, with 7 bases between. The CDR3: CASSPNTYEQYF. CDR3 DNA (partial): TGTGCCAGCAGCCCTAATACCTACGAG.

About this clone: Read sequence stops 3 residues before the CDR3 end, and the germline J gene provides the missing end. The J gene is TRBJ2-7, the V gene TRBV11-2; 14 bases line up with TRBD2. The V gene end was trimmed by 4 bases and the J gene end by 4 bases; junction bases not matched to a gene: 3. The CDR3 runs 15 residues. CDR1 is SGHAT and CDR2 is FQNNGV in the germline V gene. CDR3 DNA, as far as it was read: TGTGCCAGCAGCTCACGACTAGCGGGAGGGTACGAG. Translated: CASSSRLAGGYE. The full CDR3 protein is CASSSRLAGGYEQYF.

In regard to this clone: The read terminates 3 residues before the CDR3 end, so the remaining end is supplied by the germline J gene. The chain recombines TRBV19 with TRBJ2-7; the D gene is possibly TRBD1 (5 bases). In germline, CDR1 is LNHDA, CDR2 SQIVND (reference sequence). The CDR3 contains 16 residues. V was pared by 0 bases and J by 4 bases, with 16 bases between. CDR3 loop: CASSIDPTAPLYEQYF. CDR3 DNA, as far as it was read: TGTGCCAGTAGTATAGATCCGACAGCCCCCCTTTACGAG.

Regarding this clone: The read halts 3 residues ahead of the CDR3 end, with the missing end drawn from the germline J gene. The chain is built from TRBV6-2 or TRBV6-3 and TRBJ1-5; maybe TRBD1 (6 bases). The length of the CDR3 is 14 residues. Trimming removed 1 base from V and 5 bases from J, with 9 bases in between. Germline V gene sequence: CDR1 MNHEY, CDR2 SVGEGT. The CDR3 here is CASSYFRGDQPQHF. The DNA read from the CDR3 is TGTGCCAGCAGTTACTTCAGGGGTGATCAGCCC.

As to this clone: From the germline J gene comes the end of the CDR3, since the read stops 3 residues before it. The V and J genes are TRBV2 and TRBJ1-1; no clear D gene. This CDR3 contains 16 residues. CDR1 is SNHLY, CDR2 FYNNEI, per germline. Between the trimmed V and J ends, which lost 6 bases and 1 base, there was a span of 18 bases. CDR3 bases read: TGTGCCAGCAGGAAATACACGTCCCCAGGGAACACTGAA. It yields the protein CASRKYTSPGNTE. The full CDR3 reads CASRKYTSPGNTEAFF. Together with reference TRBV2 and TRBJ1-1, the CDR3 gives the full variable domain: EPEVTQTPSHQVTQMGQEVILRCVPISNHLYFYWYRQILGQKVEFLVSFYNNEISEKSEIFDDQFSVERPDGSNFTLKIRSTKLEDSAMYFCASRKYTSPGNTEAFFGQGTRLTVV.

About this clone: The read finishes 3 residues shy of the CDR3 end, and the germline J gene is used to complete it. This chain uses TRBV2 with TRBJ2-5, with D uncertain. CDR3 length: 14 residues. Germline V gene lookup returns CDR1 SNHLY and CDR2 FYNNEI. Trimming took 3 bases from V and 3 from J, leaving 11 bases between them. The DNA read from the CDR3 is TGTGCCAGCAGTGATTCCCAGGCTGAAGAGACC. It is translated as CASSDSQAEET. The entire CDR3 reads CASSDSQAEETQYF.

As for this clone: The CDR3 extends 3 residues past the end of the read, so its final part is completed from the germline J gene. The chain uses TRBV11-2 and TRBJ1-6; 9 bases are shared with TRBD1. Germline trimming cut 3 bases from V and 3 bases from J; bases unmatched to any gene: 0. CDR1 is SGHAT, CDR2 FQNNGV, per germline. The CDR3 totals 15 residues. Here the CDR3 reads CASSLTGGYNSPLHF. The CDR3 bases that were read are TGTGCCAGCAGCTTGACAGGGGGCTATAATTCACCC. Full variable domain (missing parts from reference TRBV11-2 and TRBJ1-6): EAGVAQSPRYKIIEKRQSVAFWCNPISGHATLYWYQQILGQGPKLLIQFQNNGVVDDSQLPKDRFSAERLKGVDSTLKIQPAKLEDSAVYLCASSLTGGYNSPLHFGNGTRLTVT.

Regarding this clone: The CDR3 end is not reached by the read, which stops 3 residues before it; the germline J gene fills it in. The chain carries TRBV20-1 and TRBJ2-1; D perhaps matches TRBD1 (6 bases). This CDR3 region has 13 residues. Germline V gives CDR1 DFQATT, CDR2 SNEGSKA (reference sequence). V was trimmed by 5 bases and J by 8 bases, leaving 16 bases between them. The DNA read from the CDR3 is TGCAGTGCTTACACAGGGAGAAGAGATGAG. Translated: CSAYTGRRDE. The complete CDR3 reads CSAYTGRRDEQFF.

Concerning this clone itself: The read ends 3 residues shy of where the CDR3 ends; the end is completed using the germline J gene. The chain employs TRBV30 and TRBJ1-1; 7 bases map to TRBD1. The CDR3 spans 13 residues. Germline V CDR1 and CDR2: GTSNPN, SVGIG (reference sequence). The V and J ends lost 3 bases and 0 bases, in that order; junction bases with no gene match: 1. CDR3 sequence reads: CAWRTGMNTEAFF. Partial CDR3 DNA: TGTGCCTGGAGGACAGGGATGAACACTGAA.

To note about this clone: The read halts 3 residues ahead of the CDR3 end, with the missing end drawn from the germline J gene. The chain has TRBV19 and TRBJ1-2; TRBD1 aligns across 9 bases. The junction had 6 bases not matched to a gene; V was cut back by 8 bases and J by 2 bases. CDR3 length: 14 amino acids. CDR1 LNHDA and CDR2 SQIVND come from the germline V gene (reference sequence). The CDR3 DNA, read in part, is TGTGCCAGTTCAAGGGGGACAGGGAACTATGGC. Encoded protein: CASSRGTGNYG. The full CDR3 reads CASSRGTGNYGYTF.